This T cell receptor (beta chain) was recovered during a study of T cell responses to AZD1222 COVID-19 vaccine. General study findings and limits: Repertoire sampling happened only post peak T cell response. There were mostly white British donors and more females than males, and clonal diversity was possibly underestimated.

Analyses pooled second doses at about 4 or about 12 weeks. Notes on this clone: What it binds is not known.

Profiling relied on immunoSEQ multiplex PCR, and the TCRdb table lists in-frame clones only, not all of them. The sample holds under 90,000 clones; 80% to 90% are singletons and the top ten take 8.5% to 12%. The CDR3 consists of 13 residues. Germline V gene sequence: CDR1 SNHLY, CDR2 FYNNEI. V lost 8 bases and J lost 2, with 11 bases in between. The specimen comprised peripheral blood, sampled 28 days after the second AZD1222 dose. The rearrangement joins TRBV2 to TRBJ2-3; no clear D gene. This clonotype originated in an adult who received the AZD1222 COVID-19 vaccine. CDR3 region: CASPGQDTDTQYF. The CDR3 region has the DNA TGTGCCAGCCCCGGGCAGGACACAGATACGCAGTATTTT.